The 23 T cell receptor beta chains below come from one sample, sequenced in a study of blood T cells in healthy people across ages (dated by TCRdb to about 2015). Libraries were made using 5' RACE. Reads for this sample came from an Illumina HiSeq 2500. A second PCR of 7 to 11 cycles was run with a J-beta primer mix and a sample-barcoded 5' primer. The public sequencing data were trimmed at Q25 with fastp and processed into clonotypes with MiXCR by TCRdb, which kept only in-frame beta chains. Each entry merges the rows of one CDR3 protein and shows their most common DNA and genes. For this sample the table gives about a million distinct CDR3 sequences, of which around 49% were detected only once. About an eighth of the sample is in the top ten clones. The sequenced sample was blood. These receptors were taken from a man under 40 in good health.

This clonotype came up once. Here the CDR3 DNA reads TGCGCCAGCAGCTTGGGACCCCTTGGCGGGGGGGCCAACAATGAGCAGTTCTTC. Residues: CASSLGPLGGGANNEQFF. The chain is built from TRBV5-1 and TRBJ2-1, with 9 bases fitting TRBD2. This CDR3 comprises 18 residues. In germline, CDR1 is SGHRS, CDR2 YFSETQ. Unmatched junction bases numbered 12, after V lost 0 bases and J lost 5 bases.

This clonotype appeared a few times. The V call is TRBV6-5, the J call TRBJ1-4; 11 bases map to TRBD1. V lost 6 bases and J lost 7; bases outside the gene matches: 10. Germline V gene sequence: CDR1 MNHEY, CDR2 SVGAGI. This CDR3 spans 16 amino acids. This CDR3 reads CASSLTGQGASEKLFF. CDR3 in DNA: TGTGCCAGCAGCCTGACCGGACAGGGGGCGAGTGAAAAACTGTTTTTT.

This clonotype has more than one count but fewer than ten. The chain couples TRBV29-1 to TRBJ2-5; 7 bases align to TRBD1. The CDR3 is 15 amino acids. The V segment lost 6 bases and the J segment 2 bases; nucleotides outside the gene matches: 12. CDR1 is SQVTM and CDR2 is ANQGSEA in the germline V gene. CDR3 nucleotides: TGCAGCGTCGCACAGTACCGGGACAGACAAGAGACCCAGTACTTC. Amino acid sequence: CSVAQYRDRQETQYF.

This clonotype was seen a handful of times. This may stem from a read error, because a much larger clone lies one nucleotide away. V gene TRBV7-2 combines with J gene TRBJ2-3; no clear D gene. The CDR3 length is 13 residues. V was shortened by 3 bases and J by 2 bases, with 6 bases between the two germline ends. Germline CDR1 is SGHTA and CDR2 is FQGNSA. This CDR3 is CASSFVDTDTQYF. In nucleotides, the CDR3 is TGTGCCAGCAGCTTTGTGGACACAGATACGCAGTATTTT.

This clonotype was counted many times. The chain recombines TRBV12-3 or TRBV12-4 with TRBJ1-5; D is unresolved. V shed 6 bases and J shed 0 bases, with 3 bases lying between them. CDR3 length equals 12 residues. CDR3 protein: CASSPSNQPQHF. The CDR3 DNA is TGTGCCAGCAGCCCTAGCAATCAGCCCCAGCATTTT.

The sample holds many counts of this clonotype. The chain joins TRBV4-3 to TRBJ1-2; TRBD1 aligns across 10 bases. CDR1 is LGHNA, CDR2 YSLEER, per germline. Trimming removed 3 bases from V and 0 bases from J; junction bases left unmatched: 4. This CDR3 has 16 residues. The CDR3 sequence: CASSHTGQGANYGYTF. For the CDR3, the DNA is TGCGCCAGCAGCCATACCGGACAGGGGGCTAACTATGGCTACACCTTC.

About this clonotype itself: At one boundary the junction diverges from the germline segment, which might be a read error. V gene TRBV11-1 combines with J gene TRBJ2-6, with no clear D. This CDR3 contains 14 residues. Per germline, CDR1 SGHAT and CDR2 FQDESV (reference sequence). CDR3 protein: CANSFHSGANVLTF. The CDR3 nucleotides read TGTGCCAACAGCTTCCATTCTGGGGCCAACGTCCTGACTTTC. Full variable domain (missing parts from reference TRBV11-1 and TRBJ2-6): EAEVAQSPRYKITEKSQAVAFWCDPISGHATLYWYRQILGQGPELLVQFQDESVVDDSQLPKDRFSAERLKGVDSTLKIQPAELGDSAMYLCANSFHSGANVLTFGAGSRLTVL.

The V call is TRBV9, the J call TRBJ2-3; TRBD2 agrees at 7 bases. The CDR3 extends over 15 amino acids. Germline V gene sequence: CDR1 SGDLS, CDR2 YYNGEE. The trim removed 2 bases at V and 2 bases at J, leaving 5 bases unmatched. As DNA, the CDR3 is TGTGCCAGCAGCGTCGGACTAGTCGACACAGATACGCAGTATTTT. It encodes CASSVGLVDTDTQYF. Filled out from reference TRBV9 and TRBJ2-3, the complete variable domain reads DSGVTQTPKHLITATGQRVTLRCSPRSGDLSVYWYQQSLDQGLQFLIQYYNGEERAKGNILERFSAQQFPDLHSELNLSSLELGDSALYFCASSVGLVDTDTQYFGPGTRLTVL.

V is TRBV9 and J is TRBJ1-2; D not resolved. Germline CDR1 reads SGDLS; CDR2 reads YYNGEE. The V gene lost 3 bases and the J gene lost 4 bases, with 10 bases spanning the gap. The CDR3 is made up of 13 amino acids. CDR3 DNA sequence: TGTGCCAGCAGCGCCCGACTGGGCTATGGCTACACCTTC. The encoded protein is CASSARLGYGYTF.

This clonotype was found a few times. The chain has TRBV29-1 and TRBJ1-5, with D perhaps TRBD1 (6 bases). Germline assignment: CDR1 SQVTM and CDR2 ANQGSEA. CDR3 length: 14 amino acids. V gave up 4 bases and J gave up 2 bases, with 12 bases separating them. CDR3 amino acids: CSVAEGGGNQPQHF. Here the CDR3 DNA reads TGCAGCGTTGCTGAGGGGGGAGGCAATCAGCCCCAGCATTTT. The variable domain in full, with the rest retrieved from reference TRBV29-1 and TRBJ1-5, is SAVISQKPSRDICQRGTSLTIQCQVDSQVTMMFWYRQQPGQSLTLIATANQGSEATYESGFVIDKFPISRPNLTFSTLTVSNMSPEDSSIYLCSVAEGGGNQPQHFGDGTRLSIL.

This clonotype was found a few times. This chain connects TRBV7-2 to TRBJ2-3; 7 nucleotides match TRBD2. Trimming took 5 bases from V and 1 from J; bases not matched to a gene: 12. This CDR3 spans 17 amino acids. Germline V lookup: CDR1 SGHTA, CDR2 FQGNSA. The CDR3 here is CASSPLRRTSGTDTQYF. CDR3 nucleotides: TGTGCCAGCAGCCCATTGCGCCGTACTAGCGGCACAGATACGCAGTATTTT.

This clonotype has just one count. J is TRBJ2-3 and V is TRBV15; D not resolved. The length of the CDR3 is 15 residues. CDR1 is LNHNV, CDR2 YYDKDF, per germline (reference sequence). V lost 7 bases, J lost 0 bases, and 14 bases lay in between. As DNA, the CDR3 is TGTGCCACCAACGCCTCCCAGGTCAGCACAGATACGCAGTATTTT. The encoded protein is CATNASQVSTDTQYF.

This clonotype has only a few counts. The V gene is TRBV28, the J gene TRBJ2-2; D might be TRBD1 (6 bases). This CDR3 spans 15 amino acids. Between the trimmed V and J ends, which lost 4 bases and 1 base, there was a span of 10 bases. Germline V gene sequence: CDR1 MDHEN, CDR2 SYDVKM. The CDR3 DNA follows: TGTGCCAGCAGTTCTTGGACAGAGAACACCGGGGAGCTGTTTTTT. Its translation is CASSSWTENTGELFF.

This chain links TRBV4-1 with TRBJ1-4; D possibly corresponds to TRBD1 (6 bases). CDR1 is MGHRA, CDR2 YSYEKL, per germline. This CDR3 has 15 amino acids. V lost 6 bases to trimming and J lost 7 bases, with 18 bases between them. The CDR3 nucleotides read TGCGCCAGCAGGACTATACAGGGCTTCGGTGAAAAACTGTTTTTT. This encodes CASRTIQGFGEKLFF.

This clonotype was observed a handful of times. V and J are TRBV7-8 and TRBJ2-7; D ambiguous. The germline CDR1 and CDR2 sequences are SGHVS and FQNEAQ. The CDR3 sequence is 16 residues long. Trimming removed 1 base at V and 3 bases at J, with 16 bases between. DNA for the CDR3: TGTGCCAGCAGCTTAGAACCAAAGGCCCTAAGCTACGAGCAGTACTTC. Protein: CASSLEPKALSYEQYF.

The rearrangement uses TRBV12-3 or TRBV12-4 and TRBJ1-2, with TRBD1 identical over 10 bases. The ends lost 5 bases at V and 4 bases at J; junction bases unmatched: 4. The CDR3 is 14 amino acids. This CDR3 is CASSPTGGSYGYTF. CDR3 bases: TGTGCCAGCAGTCCGACAGGGGGCTCCTATGGCTACACCTTC.

The CDR3 reads CASSSVLLTGGMYEQYF. DNA for the CDR3: TGCGCCAGCAGCTCAGTACTGCTGACAGGGGGTATGTACGAGCAGTACTTC. The chain recombines TRBV5-1 with TRBJ2-4, with 9 positions matching TRBD1. Matching the DNA end better, TRBJ2-7 makes the J call doubtful. This CDR3 region has 17 residues. Germline loops: CDR1 SGHRS, CDR2 YFSETQ.

J is TRBJ1-4 and V is TRBV7-2; D not certain. Germline CDR1 reads SGHTA; CDR2 reads FQGNSA. The CDR3 sequence is 13 residues long. Trimming removed 4 bases at V and 8 bases at J, with 11 bases between. Here the CDR3 reads CASSSQAREKLFF. DNA of the CDR3: TGTGCCAGCAGCTCCCAAGCAAGAGAAAAACTGTTTTTT.

This chain joins TRBV14 and TRBJ1-6, with 11 positions matching TRBD1. V lost 3 bases and J lost 3; bases outside the gene matches: 13. The CDR3 runs 20 residues. Germline CDR1 is SGHDN and CDR2 is FVKESK. CDR3 DNA: TGTGCCAGCAGCCAGGCCGGGACAGGGGGAATATCTTTCTATAATTCACCCCTCCACTTT. As protein: CASSQAGTGGISFYNSPLHF. Full variable domain (missing parts from reference TRBV14 and TRBJ1-6): EAGVTQFPSHSVIEKGQTVTLRCDPISGHDNLYWYRRVMGKEIKFLLHFVKESKQDESGMPNNRFLAERTGGTYSTLKVQPAELEDSGVYFCASSQAGTGGISFYNSPLHFGNGTRLTVT.

The V call is TRBV30, the J call TRBJ2-7, with D possibly called TRBD1 or TRBD2 (5 bases each). This CDR3 comprises 13 residues. Trimming removed 1 base from V and 4 bases from J, with 11 bases in between. Germline V gives CDR1 GTSNPN, CDR2 SVGIG (reference sequence). CDR3 loop: CAWSDGAQYEQYF. CDR3 DNA sequence: TGTGCCTGGAGTGACGGGGCCCAATACGAGCAGTACTTC. Variable domain in full (rest from reference TRBV30 and TRBJ2-7): SQTIHQWPATLVQPVGSPLSLECTVEGTSNPNLYWYRQAAGRGLQLLFYSVGIGQISSEVPQNLSASRPQDRQFILSSKKLLLSDSGFYLCAWSDGAQYEQYFGPGTRLTVT.

In this sample, this clonotype turned up a few times. The chain employs TRBV20-1 and TRBJ1-2; no firm D call. V shed 6 bases and J shed 3 bases, with 5 bases lying between them. Germline CDR1 is DFQATT and CDR2 is SNEGSKA (reference sequence). CDR3 size: 10 residues. CDR3 DNA: TGCAGTGCCAACTACTATGGCTACACCTTC. Amino acids: CSANYYGYTF.

The rearrangement joins TRBV6-5 to TRBJ1-1; no firm D call. CDR3 length equals 16 residues. Per germline, CDR1 MNHEY and CDR2 SVGAGI. V lost 0 bases and J 9 bases, leaving 20 bases between the germline ends. In nucleotides, the CDR3 is TGTGCCAGCAGTTACTCGAAAAGTCAAGGCGGGATGCAAGCTTTCTTT. As protein: CASSYSKSQGGMQAFF.

This clonotype was seen only once. As the CDR3 is not closed by the conserved phenylalanine or tryptophan, this likely results from a read error. The V call is TRBV7-2, the J call TRBJ1-1; 7 nucleotides align to TRBD1. CDR1 and CDR2 from the germline V gene are SGHTA and FQGNSA. Trimming at V came to 1 base and at J to 0 bases, leaving 2 bases not matched to a gene. The CDR3 runs 15 residues. Here the CDR3 DNA reads TGTGCCAGCAGCTTAGGGGACAGTATGAACACTGAAGCTTTCTCT. This codes for CASSLGDSMNTEAFS.